The next 13 T cell receptor beta chains were all read from a single sample in a study of technical replicates of blood from several donors. Data came from immunoSEQ multiplex PCR; TCRdb stores just in-frame clones and leaves some out. The sample carries 75,000 to 100,000 clones, less than 95% recorded once. Sequences were obtained from T cells isolated from PBMCs. The receptor source for this set is a human donor in good health.

The rearrangement links TRBV19 to TRBJ1-1, with 10 bases that match TRBD1. CDR1 is LNHDA and CDR2 is SQIVND in the germline V gene (reference sequence). The CDR3 runs to 16 residues. V shed 5 bases and J 4 bases; nucleotides not matched to a gene: 10. CDR3 sequence: CASSWGQGMISTEAFF. CDR3 bases: TGTGCCAGTAGTTGGGGACAGGGGATGATAAGCACTGAAGCTTTCTTT.

This clone was recorded once. Here the CDR3 DNA reads TGTGCCAGCAGTTTATATCTAAAGTCTACTGAAGCTTTCTTT. Translation: CASSLYLKSTEAFF. V and J are TRBV28 and TRBJ1-1; no reliable D call. The CDR3 runs 14 residues. From germline, CDR1 is MDHEN and CDR2 SYDVKM. V was trimmed by 1 base and J by 5 bases, leaving 11 bases between them.

The chain uses TRBV6-5 and TRBJ2-1; possibly TRBD2 for D (5 bases). CDR3 length equals 14 residues. V was trimmed by 6 bases and J by 9 bases, leaving 18 bases between them. CDR1 is MNHEY, CDR2 SVGAGI, per germline. The CDR3 DNA sequence: TGTGCCAGCAGCAACAACCTACTAGTATCTGAGCAGTTCTTC. It codes for CASSNNLLVSEQFF.

The rearrangement uses TRBV2 and TRBJ1-1, with 7 positions matching TRBD1. J was trimmed by 7 bases and V by 6 bases; bases with no gene match: 2. The CDR3 covers 11 residues. The germline CDR1 and CDR2 sequences are SNHLY and FYNNEI. CDR3 amino acids: CASRGGLEAFF. CDR3 coding DNA: TGTGCCAGCAGAGGGGGCCTTGAAGCTTTCTTT.

The rearrangement uses TRBV25-1 and TRBJ1-4; possibly TRBD1 for D (6 bases). CDR3 length equals 16 residues. The V end was cut by 1 base, the J end by 6 bases, with 15 bases between. In germline, CDR1 is MGHDK, CDR2 SYGVNS. The DNA for the CDR3 is TGTGCCAGCAGTGAATTAGGTTCGGGGGGGCATGAAAAACTGTTTTTT. This translates into CASSELGSGGHEKLFF.

This clone appeared once. This chain joins TRBV5-6 and TRBJ2-7, with a tentative D call TRBD1 (6 bases). There are 13 residues in the CDR3. Germline CDR1 reads SGHDT; CDR2 reads YYEEEE. V gave up 5 bases and J gave up 3 bases, with 12 bases separating them. CDR3 loop: CASRNTGIYEQYF. In DNA form, the CDR3 reads TGTGCCAGCAGAAACACAGGGATCTACGAGCAGTACTTC.

This clone was seen once. This chain connects TRBV5-6 to TRBJ1-1; tentatively, D is TRBD1 (6 bases). With 2 bases removed from V and 1 base from J, the gap between germline ends came to 18 bases. The germline gives CDR1 SGHDT, CDR2 YYEEEE. The CDR3 totals 17 residues. The chain's CDR3 is CASSFYRDLRRNTEAFF. The CDR3 DNA follows: TGTGCCAGCAGCTTTTACAGGGACCTTCGGCGGAACACTGAAGCTTTCTTT.

The chain recombines TRBV19 with TRBJ2-7; 10 bases line up with TRBD2. Germline V gene data show CDR1 as LNHDA and CDR2 as SQIVND (reference sequence). The CDR3 has 14 residues. J was trimmed by 3 bases and V by 6 bases; bases with no gene match: 5. Written as DNA, the CDR3 is TGTGCCAGTAGGAGGACTAGCGGATACTACGAGCAGTACTTC. It specifies CASRRTSGYYEQYF.

The rearrangement links TRBV5-1 to TRBJ1-2, with D possibly TRBD1 on 6 matching bases. V lost 6 bases and J 6 bases, leaving 27 bases between the germline ends. The CDR3 covers 17 residues. Germline lookup yields CDR1 SGHRS and CDR2 YFSETQ. This CDR3 reads CASTYGTSTGSLHGYTF. CDR3 bases: TGCGCCAGCACCTACGGGACGTCAACAGGGTCTCTCCATGGCTACACCTTC.

The chain joins TRBV7-9 to TRBJ2-7; 8 bases line up with TRBD1. The germline CDR1 and CDR2 sequences are SEHNR and FQNEAQ (reference sequence). This CDR3 is built from 14 residues. Trimming at V came to 5 bases and at J to 3 bases, leaving 6 bases not matched to a gene. The DNA of the CDR3 is TGTGCCAGCAGCCCCCCGGACAGGGTCTACGAGCAGTACTTC. The encoded protein is CASSPPDRVYEQYF. Full variable domain (rest looked up from reference TRBV7-9 and TRBJ2-7): DTGVSQNPRHKITKRGQNVTFRCDPISEHNRLYWYRQTLGQGPEFLTYFQNEAQLEKSRLLSDRFSAERPKGSFSTLEIQRTEQGDSAMYLCASSPPDRVYEQYFGPGTRLTVT.

V usage is TRBV5-6 and J usage is TRBJ1-6, with D unresolved. The ends were cut back, 9 bases at V and 7 bases at J, with 17 bases in the middle. This CDR3 region has 14 residues. Germline V gene data show CDR1 as SGHDT and CDR2 as YYEEEE. In nucleotides, the CDR3 is TGTGCCAACAACGATGGCAGGAGGAATTCACCCCTCCACTTT. It is translated as CANNDGRRNSPLHF.

The genes are TRBV10-3 and TRBJ2-1, with 13 bases aligning to TRBD2. Germline CDR1 ENHRY, CDR2 SYGVKD. The CDR3 spans 15 residues. V shed 10 bases, J shed 4 bases, and the junction held 7 bases outside the gene matches. For the CDR3, the DNA is TGTGCCACCCGGGGACTAGCGGGAAGGTACAATGAGCAGTTCTTC. Translated: CATRGLAGRYNEQFF.

This chain links TRBV7-6 with TRBJ2-3, with 7 bases matching TRBD1. The CDR3 has 17 residues. From germline, CDR1 is SGHVS and CDR2 FNYEAQ. The V segment lost 5 bases and the J segment 1 base; nucleotides outside the gene matches: 12. This chain's CDR3 is CASSASLQGIGTDTQYF. In DNA form, the CDR3 reads TGTGCCAGCAGCGCTTCATTACAGGGGATCGGCACAGATACGCAGTATTTT.